The entry below describes one T cell receptor beta chain. The antigen is undetermined. Combining a sample-barcoded 5' primer with a J-beta primer mix, a second PCR ran for about 6 to 12 cycles. TCRdb re-analysed the 5' RACE reads in MiXCR, keeping a single row per CDR3 protein. The table includes about 1.6 million distinct CDR3 sequences, around 36% detected once. This record comes from a study of blood T cells in healthy people across ages. In germline, CDR1 is LGHDT, CDR2 YNNKEL (reference sequence). V shed 3 bases and J shed 8 bases, with 14 bases lying between them. The CDR3 length is 14 residues. Study results and caveats: Investigators viewed diversity estimates from one million T cells as underestimates, the study reported. Getting older went along with TCR beta diversity per million T cells dropping roughly linearly.

This clonotype was obtained from a young woman in good health. The sample comprised blood. The genes are TRBV3-1 and TRBJ2-1; D remains unclear. In nucleotides, the CDR3 is TGTGCCAGCAGCCAGCCCCCGGAGCAGGATGAGCAGTTCTTC. It yields the protein CASSQPPEQDEQFF.